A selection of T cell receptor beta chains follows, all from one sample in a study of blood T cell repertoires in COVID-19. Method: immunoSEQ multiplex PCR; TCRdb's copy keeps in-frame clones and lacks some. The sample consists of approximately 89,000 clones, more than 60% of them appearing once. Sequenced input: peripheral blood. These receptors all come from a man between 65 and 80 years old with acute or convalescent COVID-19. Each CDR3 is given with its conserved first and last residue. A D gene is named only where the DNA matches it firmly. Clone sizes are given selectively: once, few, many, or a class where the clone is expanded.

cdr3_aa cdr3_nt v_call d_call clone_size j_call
CAWSPGHLYEQYF TGTGCCTGGAGTCCGGGACACCTCTACGAGCAGTACTTC TRBV30 NA NA TRBJ2-7
CASSFSGRASGTQYF TGTGCCAGCAGCTTCAGCGGGAGGGCGTCAGGGACCCAGTACTTC TRBV7-2 TRBD2 few TRBJ2-5
CASSTPPGLAAYNEQFF TGTGCCAGCAGCACCCCCCCGGGACTAGCGGCCTACAATGAGCAGTTCTTC TRBV7-2 TRBD2 NA TRBJ2-1
CASSQGEWASGRGGNEQFF TGTGCCAGTAGTCAGGGCGAGTGGGCTAGCGGGAGAGGGGGCAATGAGCAGTTCTTC TRBV19 TRBD2 few TRBJ2-1
CASSQDRVNTEAFF TGTGCCAGCAGCCAAGATCGGGTGAACACTGAAGCTTTCTTT TRBV4-2 NA NA TRBJ1-1
CASSQGQNNSPLHF TGTGCCAGCAGTCAGGGACAGAATAATTCACCCCTCCACTTT TRBV28 TRBD1 NA TRBJ1-6
CASSTYGVTEAFF TGCGCCAGCAGCACGTACGGGGTCACTGAAGCTTTCTTT TRBV5-1 NA NA TRBJ1-1
CASSLAWQDYYEQYF TGCGCCAGCAGCTTGGCGTGGCAGGACTACTACGAGCAGTACTTC TRBV5-1 NA NA TRBJ2-7
CAGSLGFRDYEQYF TGTGCCGGCAGCTTAGGATTCAGGGACTACGAGCAGTACTTC TRBV7-2 NA NA TRBJ2-7
CASSLHRDNYGYTF TGCGCCAGCAGCTTGCACCGGGATAACTATGGCTACACCTTC TRBV5-1 NA NA TRBJ1-2
CASMDRVTEAFF TGTGCCAGCATGGACAGGGTGACTGAAGCTTTCTTT TRBV19 TRBD1 NA TRBJ1-1
CASSEAGGDTEAFF TGTGCCAGCAGTGAAGCAGGGGGAGACACTGAAGCTTTCTTT TRBV2 NA NA TRBJ1-1
CASSAGGYNEQFF TGTGCCAGCAGCGCGGGGGGCTACAATGAGCAGTTCTTC TRBV7-8 TRBD2 few TRBJ2-1
CASSPGTPNTIYF TGTGCCAGCTCACCAGGTACACCGAACACCATATATTTT TRBV18 NA NA TRBJ1-3
CASSPTIPAYNEQFF TGTGCCAGCAGCCCGACTATTCCGGCCTACAATGAGCAGTTCTTC TRBV11-1 NA NA TRBJ2-1
CASSLVGRETQYF TGTGCCAGCAGCTTAGTTGGGAGGGAGACCCAGTACTTC TRBV7-8 NA NA TRBJ2-5
CASSLQGARTEAFF TGTGCCAGCAGTCTACAGGGGGCGCGGACTGAAGCTTTCTTT TRBV27 TRBD1 NA TRBJ1-1
CASSTGTATEAFF TGTGCCAGCTCCACCGGGACAGCGACTGAAGCTTTCTTT TRBV18 TRBD1 NA TRBJ1-1
CASTHAGSRTDTQYF TGTGCCAGCACCCACGCGGGTTCGCGCACAGATACGCAGTATTTT TRBV9 NA NA TRBJ2-3
CATSGAGRGGYEQYF TGTGCCACCAGTGGGGCAGGTCGAGGGGGTTACGAGCAGTACTTC TRBV24-1 NA NA TRBJ2-7
CASSLPGLAGENEQFF TGTGCCAGCAGTCTACCGGGACTAGCGGGAGAGAATGAGCAGTTCTTC TRBV27 TRBD2 few TRBJ2-1
CASGQGARETQYF TGCGCCAGCGGACAGGGGGCCAGAGAGACCCAGTACTTC TRBV5-1 TRBD1 few TRBJ2-5
CASSKVSRLAGGQYYEQYF TGTGCCAGCAGCAAAGTTTCGAGACTAGCGGGAGGGCAGTATTACGAGCAGTACTTC TRBV21-1 NA NA TRBJ2-7
CSVGGPQRDIQYF TGCAGCGTTGGGGGGCCGCAAAGGGACATTCAGTACTTC TRBV29-1 NA NA TRBJ2-4
CASSSLKGASGANVLTF TGTGCCAGCAGTTCCCTCAAAGGGGCCTCTGGGGCCAACGTCCTGACTTTC TRBV27 NA NA TRBJ2-6
CASSLGQAPYEQYF TGCGCCAGCAGCTTGGGACAGGCACCCTACGAGCAGTACTTC TRBV5-1 NA NA TRBJ2-7
CASSQDRDYEQYF TGTGCCAGCAGCCAGGACAGAGACTACGAGCAGTACTTC TRBV11-3 NA once TRBJ2-7
CASSFLTGAVGELFF TGTGCCAGCAGCTTCCTGACAGGAGCGGTCGGGGAGCTGTTTTTT TRBV7-9 NA NA TRBJ2-2
CASSRDRPSSGANVLTF TGCGCCAGCAGCCGGGACAGGCCCAGCTCTGGGGCCAACGTCCTGACTTTC TRBV5-1 TRBD1 NA TRBJ2-6
CASSLRGAGEKLFF TGTGCCAGCAGCTTACGGGGGGCAGGTGAAAAACTGTTTTTT TRBV7-2 NA NA TRBJ1-4
CASSPGIGNTIYF TGTGCCAGCAGTCCAGGAATTGGAAACACCATATATTTT TRBV12-3/TRBV12-4 NA NA TRBJ1-3
CASSLAGTGRVLAAYNEQFF TGTGCCAGCAGCTTAGCCGGGACAGGGAGAGTCCTAGCGGCCTACAATGAGCAGTTCTTC TRBV7-2 TRBD1 NA TRBJ2-1
CASSLAGQGYEQYF TGTGCCAGCAGCTTAGCGGGACAGGGCTACGAGCAGTACTTC TRBV7-6 TRBD1 NA TRBJ2-7
CASSPRTGGSYEQYF TGTGCTAGCAGCCCAAGGACAGGGGGATCCTACGAGCAGTACTTC TRBV7-7 TRBD1 NA TRBJ2-7
CASSQGGSVYNEQFF TGCGCCAGCAGCCAAGGCGGGAGCGTCTACAATGAGCAGTTCTTC TRBV4-1 TRBD2 NA TRBJ2-1
CASSPIQGYEQYF TGTGCCAGCTCACCAATTCAGGGCTACGAGCAGTACTTC TRBV18 NA NA TRBJ2-7
CASSIRAGLGLSYEQYF TGTGCCAGTAGTATCAGGGCCGGACTAGGTTTGTCCTACGAGCAGTACTTC TRBV19 TRBD2 NA TRBJ2-7
CASSSAGNYGYTF TGTGCCAGCAGCTCGGCGGGTAACTATGGCTACACCTTC TRBV7-2 NA NA TRBJ1-2
CASTTGLEANVLTF TGTGCCAGCACGACAGGTTTGGAGGCCAACGTCCTGACTTTC TRBV6-5 NA NA TRBJ2-6
CASSARVLAGRRYNEQFF TGTGCCAGCAGTGCAAGGGTCCTAGCGGGTCGCCGCTACAATGAGCAGTTCTTC TRBV27 TRBD2 NA TRBJ2-1
CASSFRGGTGTEAFF TGTGCCAGCAGCTTCCGAGGAGGGACCGGTACTGAAGCTTTCTTT TRBV9 NA few TRBJ1-1
CASSLSRTGGLYEQYF TGCGCCAGCAGCCTTTCGAGGACAGGGGGCCTCTACGAGCAGTACTTC TRBV5-1 TRBD1 few TRBJ2-7
CASTPNDRVKKGGYGYTF TGTGCCAGCACCCCGAACGACAGGGTTAAAAAAGGTGGCTATGGCTACACCTTC TRBV28 TRBD1 NA TRBJ1-2
CASSREIGQGAKTQYF TGTGCCAGCAGCCGAGAAATAGGACAGGGGGCGAAGACCCAGTACTTC TRBV3-1/TRBV3-2 TRBD1 NA TRBJ2-5
CASSGQGSNAYNEQFF TGCGCCAGCAGCGGACAGGGAAGTAACGCGTACAATGAGCAGTTCTTC TRBV5-1 TRBD1 NA TRBJ2-1
CASRSSGNNEQFF TGTGCCAGCAGATCCAGCGGGAACAATGAGCAGTTCTTC TRBV5-8 TRBD2 NA TRBJ2-1